A single sample gave rise to the 28 T cell receptor beta chains below, sequenced in a study of blood T cell repertoires in COVID-19. The data were produced by immunoSEQ multiplex PCR, yet TCRdb's version contains in-frame clones alone and is incomplete. In the table there are approximately 150,000 clones, around 85% of which are singletons. Sequencing was carried out using peripheral blood. The receptors were gathered from a human donor in a cohort sampled during active COVID-19.

The chain is built from TRBV7-6 and TRBJ1-2; 10 bases align to TRBD1. Looked up from germline, CDR1 is SGHVS and CDR2 is FNYEAQ. Trimming at V came to 5 bases and at J to 6 bases, leaving 24 bases not matched to a gene. The length of the CDR3 is 20 residues. CDR3 nucleotide sequence: TGTGCCAGCAGCCATCAAGAAGGCCCGACAGGGGGCAATCGGAACGATGGCTACACCTTC. Protein sequence: CASSHQEGPTGGNRNDGYTF.

The J gene is TRBJ2-3, the V gene TRBV3-1 (or the pseudogene TRBV3-2); D is perhaps TRBD2 (6 bases). The CDR3 has 15 amino acids. The V gene's germline CDR1 is LGHDT and CDR2 YNNKEL (reference sequence). V gave up 1 base and J gave up 0 bases, with 8 bases separating them. The CDR3 nucleotides are TGTGCCAGCAGCCAAGTGGCGGGGAGCACAGATACGCAGTATTTT. Its protein product is CASSQVAGSTDTQYF.

This chain links TRBV4-1 with TRBJ2-7; D is perhaps TRBD2 (5 bases). The CDR3 totals 15 residues. Trimming took 3 bases from V and 3 from J, leaving 15 bases between them. Germline loops: CDR1 MGHRA, CDR2 YSYEKL. The CDR3: CASSHGADLNYEQYF. As DNA, the CDR3 is TGCGCCAGCAGCCATGGAGCGGATCTAAACTACGAGCAGTACTTC.

This chain links TRBV2 with TRBJ1-2; 10 positions agree with TRBD1. The CDR3 totals 14 residues. V shed 4 bases and J 6 bases; nucleotides not matched to a gene: 5. In germline, CDR1 is SNHLY, CDR2 FYNNEI. The CDR3, as DNA: TGTGCCAGCAGTGTTGACAGGGGGCGGGATGGCTACACCTTC. Protein: CASSVDRGRDGYTF.

This clone was seen more than once but under ten times. V and J are TRBV19 and TRBJ2-1; 11 nucleotides match TRBD1. V shed 3 bases and J 7 bases; nucleotides not matched to a gene: 5. Germline V lookup: CDR1 LNHDA, CDR2 SQIVND (reference sequence). The CDR3 consists of 15 residues. CDR3 nucleotide sequence: TGTGCCAGTAGTATTCACCGGGACAGGGGGAATGAGCAGTTCTTC. It encodes CASSIHRDRGNEQFF.

The rearrangement joins TRBV19 to TRBJ2-5, with 7 bases identical to TRBD1. The germline gives CDR1 LNHDA, CDR2 SQIVND (reference sequence). The CDR3 sequence is 14 residues long. The V segment lost 3 bases and the J segment 3 bases; nucleotides outside the gene matches: 4. This chain's CDR3 is CASSIRDRKETQYF. The CDR3 DNA is TGTGCCAGTAGTATTCGGGACAGAAAAGAGACCCAGTACTTC.

This clone has more than one count but fewer than ten. The chain links TRBV19 to TRBJ1-2, with no clear D. The ends were cut back, 5 bases at V and 3 bases at J, with 16 bases in the middle. CDR3 length: 15 amino acids. Germline loops: CDR1 LNHDA, CDR2 SQIVND (reference sequence). The CDR3 DNA is TGTGCCAGTAGTCTTGGCCGGGAAAGTCACTATGGCTACACCTTC. Amino acids: CASSLGRESHYGYTF.

This clone was seen a few times. This chain uses TRBV11-3 with TRBJ1-1; 7 nucleotides align to TRBD1. This CDR3 is built from 13 residues. Unmatched junction bases numbered 5, after V lost 5 bases and J lost 5 bases. From germline, CDR1 is SGHNT and CDR2 YENEEA. DNA of the CDR3: TGTGCCAGCAGCCAGGACAGGCAAACTGAAGCTTTCTTT. It is translated as CASSQDRQTEAFF.

This sequence joins TRBV30 and TRBJ1-5; D is unclear. The ends were cut back, 1 base at V and 3 bases at J, with 7 bases in the middle. Germline V gene sequence: CDR1 GTSNPN, CDR2 SVGIG (reference sequence). The CDR3 contains 13 residues. CDR3 region: CAWSGQNNQPQHF. DNA for the CDR3: TGTGCCTGGAGTGGGCAGAACAATCAGCCCCAGCATTTT.

The V call is TRBV27, the J call TRBJ1-5; perhaps TRBD1 as D (5 bases). Germline CDR1 is MNHEY and CDR2 is SMNVEV (reference sequence). This CDR3 has 15 amino acids. V lost 2 bases to trimming and J lost 2 bases, with 10 bases between them. For the CDR3, the DNA is TGTGCCAGCAGTTTAAGCAGGGCACGCAATCAGCCCCAGCATTTT. This gives the protein CASSLSRARNQPQHF.

The chain joins TRBV3-1 (or the pseudogene TRBV3-2) to TRBJ2-7; 11 bases map to TRBD2. J gave up 4 bases and V 0 bases, and 14 bases lay outside the gene matches. The CDR3 covers 19 residues. Germline loops: CDR1 LGHDT, CDR2 YNNKEL (reference sequence). Here the CDR3 reads CASSQDLWAGPSGRYEQYF. In nucleotides, the CDR3 is TGTGCCAGCAGCCAAGATCTCTGGGCAGGGCCTAGCGGGAGGTACGAGCAGTACTTC.

The V call is TRBV18, the J call TRBJ1-1; TRBD1 matches at 7 bases. With V trimmed by 4 bases and J by 7 bases, 6 bases remained unmatched. Germline V gene data show CDR1 as KGHSH and CDR2 as LQKENI. CDR3 length equals 13 residues. CDR3 sequence (DNA): TGTGCCAGCTCACAGGGACAGTACGTTGAAGCTTTCTTT. This translates into CASSQGQYVEAFF.

This clone was found many times. The genes are TRBV7-2 and TRBJ1-5, with 10 bases matching TRBD1. The CDR3 loop spans 14 amino acids. Germline CDR1 SGHTA, CDR2 FQGNSA. Unmatched junction bases numbered 2, after V lost 5 bases and J lost 4 bases. The CDR3 loop is CASSRTGGNQPQHF. The CDR3 coding sequence is TGTGCCAGCAGCCGGACAGGGGGAAATCAGCCCCAGCATTTT.

The rearrangement links TRBV9 to TRBJ2-5; 11 bases match TRBD2. The CDR3 has 17 amino acids. Trimming at V came to 3 bases and at J to 2 bases, leaving 9 bases not matched to a gene. Germline V lookup: CDR1 SGDLS, CDR2 YYNGEE. The CDR3 sequence: CASSGGLAEVFQETQYF. CDR3 bases: TGTGCCAGCAGCGGGGGACTAGCGGAGGTATTTCAAGAGACCCAGTACTTC.

Comment on this clone: Sequence at one end of the junction differs from germline and may be a read error. The chain has TRBV15 and TRBJ1-2; D possibly corresponds to TRBD1 (5 bases). The CDR3 has 15 residues. Germline V gene lookup returns CDR1 LNHNV and CDR2 YYDKDF (reference sequence). CDR3 region: CATSRDPTGAAGLDF. CDR3 DNA sequence: TGTGCCACCAGCAGAGATCCTACTGGGGCGGCCGGGCTAGACTTC.

The CDR3 spells CASSYEAPGEQYF. CDR3 DNA: TGTGCCAGCAGTTACGAAGCCCCCGGGGAGCAGTACTTC. The genes are TRBV6-2 or TRBV6-3 and TRBJ2-7, with D uncertain. Germline CDR1 and CDR2: MNHEY and SVGEGT. The CDR3 spans 13 residues. The ends were cut back, 2 bases at V and 7 bases at J, with 12 bases in the middle.

The V and J genes are TRBV30 and TRBJ1-6; 7 bases fit TRBD1. Unmatched junction bases numbered 10, after V lost 8 bases and J lost 3 bases. Germline V gene lookup returns CDR1 GTSNPN and CDR2 SVGIG (reference sequence). This CDR3 has 15 residues. DNA for the CDR3: TGTGCCGGTGATCTGGGGACAGACTATAATTCACCCCTCCACTTT. Protein product: CAGDLGTDYNSPLHF.

The chain links TRBV9 to TRBJ2-3; 9 bases agree with TRBD2. The J segment lost 5 bases and the V segment lost 0 bases, leaving 7 bases of the junction unmatched. This CDR3 comprises 16 residues. Germline loops: CDR1 SGDLS, CDR2 YYNGEE. CDR3 in amino acids: CASSVDGRGGEDTQYF. CDR3 DNA: TGTGCCAGCAGCGTAGATGGGCGGGGGGGAGAAGATACGCAGTATTTT.

The chain employs TRBV7-9 and TRBJ2-2, with 7 nucleotides matching TRBD1. Germline-derived CDR1 and CDR2 are SEHNR and FQNEAQ (reference sequence). V was pared by 5 bases and J by 3 bases, with 6 bases of the junction left unmatched. CDR3 length: 15 residues. The chain's CDR3 is CASSQRDRDTGELFF. The CDR3, as DNA: TGTGCCAGCAGCCAACGGGACAGAGACACCGGGGAGCTGTTTTTT.

This chain links TRBV4-2 with TRBJ1-3; the D is unclear. Trimming removed 0 bases from V and 0 bases from J, with 6 bases in between. The CDR3 covers 15 residues. Germline V gene sequence: CDR1 LGHNA, CDR2 YNFKEQ. This chain's CDR3 is CASSQDPRSGNTIYF. The CDR3 DNA follows: TGTGCCAGCAGCCAAGACCCCCGCTCTGGAAACACCATATATTTT.

The chain links TRBV5-5 to TRBJ1-2; 7 nucleotides align to TRBD1. The CDR3 extends over 15 amino acids. The ends lost 4 bases at V and 0 bases at J; junction bases unmatched: 6. The germline V gene has CDR1 SGHKS and CDR2 YYEKEE (reference sequence). CDR3 residues: CASSRTGDPNYGYTF. The CDR3 nucleotides are TGTGCCAGCAGCCGAACAGGGGACCCTAACTATGGCTACACCTTC. Filled out from reference TRBV5-5 and TRBJ1-2, the complete variable domain reads DAGVTQSPTHLIKTRGQQVTLRCSPISGHKSVSWYQQVLGQGPQFIFQYYEKEERGRGNFPDRFSARQFPNYSSELNVNALLLGDSALYLCASSRTGDPNYGYTFGSGTRLTVV.

The J gene is TRBJ2-1, the V gene TRBV9, with 11 bases matching TRBD2. Germline assignment: CDR1 SGDLS and CDR2 YYNGEE. The CDR3 runs to 15 residues. V dropped 6 bases and J dropped 3; count of bases not matched to a gene: 5. DNA for the CDR3: TGTGCCAGCACCTCCGGGACTAGCGGCTACAATGAGCAGTTCTTC. This encodes CASTSGTSGYNEQFF.

The chain has TRBV19 and TRBJ1-2; D is possibly TRBD1 (5 bases). The germline V gene encodes CDR1 LNHDA and CDR2 SQIVND (reference sequence). The CDR3 covers 15 residues. V lost 7 bases to trimming and J lost 8 bases, with 23 bases between them. The CDR3 coding sequence is TGTGCCAGTATGGAGCAGGGCGTGGGTCCGTCAGGCTACACCTTC. Amino acid sequence: CASMEQGVGPSGYTF.

V gene TRBV3-1 (or the pseudogene TRBV3-2) combines with J gene TRBJ1-2; D ambiguous. Deletions cut 1 base from V and 5 bases from J, with 8 bases between. The CDR3 is 13 amino acids. Germline V gene sequence: CDR1 LGHDT, CDR2 YNNKEL (reference sequence). CDR3 in amino acids: CASSQVDSYGYTF. The CDR3 DNA reads TGTGCCAGCAGCCAAGTCGACTCTTATGGCTACACCTTC.

The gene calls are TRBV5-6 and TRBJ1-4; possibly TRBD1 for D (5 bases). The CDR3 spans 15 residues. V was pared by 5 bases and J by 8 bases, with 19 bases between. Germline assignment: CDR1 SGHDT and CDR2 YYEEEE. CDR3 loop: CASSRRQSLNEKLFF. DNA for the CDR3: TGTGCCAGCAGTCGCCGACAGAGTCTTAACGAAAAACTGTTTTTT.

This rearrangement joins TRBV5-6 to TRBJ2-3; possible D gene TRBD2, 5 bases. The CDR3 extends over 13 amino acids. The germline gives CDR1 SGHDT, CDR2 YYEEEE. The germline V and J ends were trimmed by 5 bases and 2 bases, with 9 bases remaining between them. For the CDR3, the DNA is TGTGCCAGCAGGGCGGACTCCACAGATACGCAGTATTTT. Its translation: CASRADSTDTQYF. The variable domain in full, completed from reference TRBV5-6 and TRBJ2-3, reads DAGVTQSPTHLIKTRGQQVTLRCSPKSGHDTVSWYQQALGQGPQFIFQYYEEEERQRGNFPDRFSGHQFPNYSSELNVNALLLGDSALYLCASRADSTDTQYFGPGTRLTVL.

The J gene is TRBJ2-5, the V gene TRBV5-1, with D tentatively TRBD1 (5 bases). V gave up 4 bases and J gave up 1 base, with 11 bases separating them. This CDR3 contains 14 residues. In germline, CDR1 is SGHRS, CDR2 YFSETQ. CDR3 protein: CASSVRVGQETQYF. CDR3 in DNA: TGCGCCAGCAGCGTCAGGGTAGGCCAAGAGACCCAGTACTTC.

The table lists this clone with a count of one. The chain links TRBV9 to TRBJ2-3; maybe TRBD2 (6 bases). CDR3 length: 14 amino acids. V lost 0 bases to trimming and J lost 4 bases, with 9 bases between them. CDR1 and CDR2 (germline): SGDLS, YYNGEE. CDR3 residues: CASSVAGGADTQYF. CDR3 in DNA: TGTGCCAGCAGCGTAGCCGGCGGGGCAGATACGCAGTATTTT.